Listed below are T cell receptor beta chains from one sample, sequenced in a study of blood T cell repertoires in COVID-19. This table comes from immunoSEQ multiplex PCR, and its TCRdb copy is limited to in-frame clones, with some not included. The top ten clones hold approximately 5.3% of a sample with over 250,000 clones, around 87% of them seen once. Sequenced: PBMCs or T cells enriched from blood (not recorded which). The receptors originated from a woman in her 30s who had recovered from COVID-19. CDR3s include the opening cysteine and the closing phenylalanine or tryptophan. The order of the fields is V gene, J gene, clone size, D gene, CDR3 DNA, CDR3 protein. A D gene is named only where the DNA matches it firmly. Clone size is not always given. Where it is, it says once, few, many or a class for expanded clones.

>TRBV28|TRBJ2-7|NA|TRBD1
TGTGCCAGCAGTTCCGGGACAGGGTTTTACGAGCAGTACTTC
CASSSGTGFYEQYF
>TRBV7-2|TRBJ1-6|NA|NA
TGTGCCAGCAGCTTAGTCGGGAACGCGGAGTCACCCCTCCACTTT
CASSLVGNAESPLHF
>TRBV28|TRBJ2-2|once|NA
TGTGCCAGCAGTTTATACAGAGTAACCACCGGGGAGCTGTTTTTT
CASSLYRVTTGELFF
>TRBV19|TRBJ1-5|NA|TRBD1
TGTGCCAGTAGTATAGGACCCTTCAGACAGGGGGCGAGACAGCCCCAGCATTTT
CASSIGPFRQGARQPQHF
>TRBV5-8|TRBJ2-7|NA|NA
TGTGCCAGCAGCATGGCGGCGGTAAACGAGCAGTACTTC
CASSMAAVNEQYF
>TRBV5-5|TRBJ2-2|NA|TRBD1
TGTGCCAGCAGCTGGGGGACAGGGGGCACCGGGGAGCTGTTTTTT
CASSWGTGGTGELFF
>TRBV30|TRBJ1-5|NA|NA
TGTGCCTGGAGTGTGGTAGATTCTCAGCCCCAGCATTTT
CAWSVVDSQPQHF
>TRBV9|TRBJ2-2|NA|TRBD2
TGTGCCAGCAGCGTAGCGAGGCAGGGAGGGGACGGGGAGCTGTTTTTT
CASSVARQGGDGELFF
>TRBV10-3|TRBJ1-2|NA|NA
TGTGCCATCAGGATGCTACAGGTGGATGGCTACACCTTC
CAIRMLQVDGYTF
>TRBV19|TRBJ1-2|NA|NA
TGTGCCAGTAGTGGGCCGCGTCCCTATGGCTACACCTTC
CASSGPRPYGYTF
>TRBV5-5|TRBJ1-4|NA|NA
TGTGCCAGCAGCTTGTTTGGACAGAATAATGAAAAACTGTTTTTT
CASSLFGQNNEKLFF
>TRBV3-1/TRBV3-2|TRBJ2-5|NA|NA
TGTGCCAGCAGCCAAGTAAGGGGGTATGGGGAGACCCAGTACTTC
CASSQVRGYGETQYF
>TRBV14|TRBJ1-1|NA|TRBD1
TGTGCCAGCAGAGGAGGGGGCGGTAGGAGCACTGAAGCTTTCTTT
CASRGGGGRSTEAFF
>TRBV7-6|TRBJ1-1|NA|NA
TGTGCCAGCAGCCATGGGGCCTTTGCGGCCACTGAAGCTTTCTTT
CASSHGAFAATEAFF
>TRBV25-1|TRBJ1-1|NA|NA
TGTGCCAGCAGTCCATCCCGGGGAACTGAAGCTTTCTTT
CASSPSRGTEAFF
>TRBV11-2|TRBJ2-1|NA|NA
TGTGCCAGCAGCTTACTTGGGGGACTCTACAATGAGCAGTTCTTC
CASSLLGGLYNEQFF
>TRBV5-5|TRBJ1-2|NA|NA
TGTGCCAGCAGCCCGGCGGGCAGTCCTTTTGGTGGCTACACCTTC
CASSPAGSPFGGYTF
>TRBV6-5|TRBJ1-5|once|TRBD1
TGTGCCAGCAGTTCTGCGGTGACAGGGAGTCAACAGCCCCAGCATTTT
CASSSAVTGSQQPQHF
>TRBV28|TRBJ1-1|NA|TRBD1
TGTGCCAGCAGTTCCGTCCAGGGGGTGTATGCGAACACTGAAGCTTTCTTT
CASSSVQGVYANTEAFF
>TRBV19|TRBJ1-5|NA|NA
TGTGCCAGTAGTATTTACAGGAGTAGCAATCAGCCCCAGCATTTT
CASSIYRSSNQPQHF
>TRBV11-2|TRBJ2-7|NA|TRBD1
TGTGCCAGCAGCTTAGGGTCTGGCAGGGGGCGCGAGCAGTACTTC
CASSLGSGRGREQYF
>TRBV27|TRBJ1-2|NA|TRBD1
TGTGCCAGCAGTAAACAGGGGGCCTGGTACACCTTC
CASSKQGAWYTF
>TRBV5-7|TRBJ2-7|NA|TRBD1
TGTGCCAGCAGCTTAACCGGGACAGGGGTGTCTTACGAGCAGTACTTC
CASSLTGTGVSYEQYF
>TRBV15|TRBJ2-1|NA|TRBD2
TGTGCCACCAGCAGAGATCTAATCGGCGGGGGGGCCGGGAATGAGCAGTTCTTC
CATSRDLIGGGAGNEQFF
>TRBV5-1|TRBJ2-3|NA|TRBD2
TGCGCCAGCAGCTCGGGACTAGCGGGGGCAGATACGCAGTATTTT
CASSSGLAGADTQYF
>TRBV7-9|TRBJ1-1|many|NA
TGTGCCAGCAGCTTTTCAGGGAACACTGAAGCTTTCTTT
CASSFSGNTEAFF
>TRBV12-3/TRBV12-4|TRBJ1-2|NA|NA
TGTGCCAGCAGTTTAGCTCTAAACTATGGCTACACCTTC
CASSLALNYGYTF
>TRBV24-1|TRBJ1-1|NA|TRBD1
TGTGCCACCAGTGGGACAGGGATAAACACTGAAGCTTTCTTT
CATSGTGINTEAFF
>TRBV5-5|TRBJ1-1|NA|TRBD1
TGTGCCAGCAGCTTTATTGCGGCAGGGGGCACTGAAGCTTTCTTT
CASSFIAAGGTEAFF
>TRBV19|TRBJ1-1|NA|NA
TGTGCCAGTAGTATGACCAGGGGTGAAGCTTTCTTT
CASSMTRGEAFF
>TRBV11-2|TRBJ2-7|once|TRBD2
TGTGCCAGCAGCTTAGGGGGGGGCTACGAGCAGTACTTC
CASSLGGGYEQYF
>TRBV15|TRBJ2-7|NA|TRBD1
TGTGCCACCAGCAGAGGCCCGGGACAGGGCCCCGAGCAGTACTTC
CATSRGPGQGPEQYF